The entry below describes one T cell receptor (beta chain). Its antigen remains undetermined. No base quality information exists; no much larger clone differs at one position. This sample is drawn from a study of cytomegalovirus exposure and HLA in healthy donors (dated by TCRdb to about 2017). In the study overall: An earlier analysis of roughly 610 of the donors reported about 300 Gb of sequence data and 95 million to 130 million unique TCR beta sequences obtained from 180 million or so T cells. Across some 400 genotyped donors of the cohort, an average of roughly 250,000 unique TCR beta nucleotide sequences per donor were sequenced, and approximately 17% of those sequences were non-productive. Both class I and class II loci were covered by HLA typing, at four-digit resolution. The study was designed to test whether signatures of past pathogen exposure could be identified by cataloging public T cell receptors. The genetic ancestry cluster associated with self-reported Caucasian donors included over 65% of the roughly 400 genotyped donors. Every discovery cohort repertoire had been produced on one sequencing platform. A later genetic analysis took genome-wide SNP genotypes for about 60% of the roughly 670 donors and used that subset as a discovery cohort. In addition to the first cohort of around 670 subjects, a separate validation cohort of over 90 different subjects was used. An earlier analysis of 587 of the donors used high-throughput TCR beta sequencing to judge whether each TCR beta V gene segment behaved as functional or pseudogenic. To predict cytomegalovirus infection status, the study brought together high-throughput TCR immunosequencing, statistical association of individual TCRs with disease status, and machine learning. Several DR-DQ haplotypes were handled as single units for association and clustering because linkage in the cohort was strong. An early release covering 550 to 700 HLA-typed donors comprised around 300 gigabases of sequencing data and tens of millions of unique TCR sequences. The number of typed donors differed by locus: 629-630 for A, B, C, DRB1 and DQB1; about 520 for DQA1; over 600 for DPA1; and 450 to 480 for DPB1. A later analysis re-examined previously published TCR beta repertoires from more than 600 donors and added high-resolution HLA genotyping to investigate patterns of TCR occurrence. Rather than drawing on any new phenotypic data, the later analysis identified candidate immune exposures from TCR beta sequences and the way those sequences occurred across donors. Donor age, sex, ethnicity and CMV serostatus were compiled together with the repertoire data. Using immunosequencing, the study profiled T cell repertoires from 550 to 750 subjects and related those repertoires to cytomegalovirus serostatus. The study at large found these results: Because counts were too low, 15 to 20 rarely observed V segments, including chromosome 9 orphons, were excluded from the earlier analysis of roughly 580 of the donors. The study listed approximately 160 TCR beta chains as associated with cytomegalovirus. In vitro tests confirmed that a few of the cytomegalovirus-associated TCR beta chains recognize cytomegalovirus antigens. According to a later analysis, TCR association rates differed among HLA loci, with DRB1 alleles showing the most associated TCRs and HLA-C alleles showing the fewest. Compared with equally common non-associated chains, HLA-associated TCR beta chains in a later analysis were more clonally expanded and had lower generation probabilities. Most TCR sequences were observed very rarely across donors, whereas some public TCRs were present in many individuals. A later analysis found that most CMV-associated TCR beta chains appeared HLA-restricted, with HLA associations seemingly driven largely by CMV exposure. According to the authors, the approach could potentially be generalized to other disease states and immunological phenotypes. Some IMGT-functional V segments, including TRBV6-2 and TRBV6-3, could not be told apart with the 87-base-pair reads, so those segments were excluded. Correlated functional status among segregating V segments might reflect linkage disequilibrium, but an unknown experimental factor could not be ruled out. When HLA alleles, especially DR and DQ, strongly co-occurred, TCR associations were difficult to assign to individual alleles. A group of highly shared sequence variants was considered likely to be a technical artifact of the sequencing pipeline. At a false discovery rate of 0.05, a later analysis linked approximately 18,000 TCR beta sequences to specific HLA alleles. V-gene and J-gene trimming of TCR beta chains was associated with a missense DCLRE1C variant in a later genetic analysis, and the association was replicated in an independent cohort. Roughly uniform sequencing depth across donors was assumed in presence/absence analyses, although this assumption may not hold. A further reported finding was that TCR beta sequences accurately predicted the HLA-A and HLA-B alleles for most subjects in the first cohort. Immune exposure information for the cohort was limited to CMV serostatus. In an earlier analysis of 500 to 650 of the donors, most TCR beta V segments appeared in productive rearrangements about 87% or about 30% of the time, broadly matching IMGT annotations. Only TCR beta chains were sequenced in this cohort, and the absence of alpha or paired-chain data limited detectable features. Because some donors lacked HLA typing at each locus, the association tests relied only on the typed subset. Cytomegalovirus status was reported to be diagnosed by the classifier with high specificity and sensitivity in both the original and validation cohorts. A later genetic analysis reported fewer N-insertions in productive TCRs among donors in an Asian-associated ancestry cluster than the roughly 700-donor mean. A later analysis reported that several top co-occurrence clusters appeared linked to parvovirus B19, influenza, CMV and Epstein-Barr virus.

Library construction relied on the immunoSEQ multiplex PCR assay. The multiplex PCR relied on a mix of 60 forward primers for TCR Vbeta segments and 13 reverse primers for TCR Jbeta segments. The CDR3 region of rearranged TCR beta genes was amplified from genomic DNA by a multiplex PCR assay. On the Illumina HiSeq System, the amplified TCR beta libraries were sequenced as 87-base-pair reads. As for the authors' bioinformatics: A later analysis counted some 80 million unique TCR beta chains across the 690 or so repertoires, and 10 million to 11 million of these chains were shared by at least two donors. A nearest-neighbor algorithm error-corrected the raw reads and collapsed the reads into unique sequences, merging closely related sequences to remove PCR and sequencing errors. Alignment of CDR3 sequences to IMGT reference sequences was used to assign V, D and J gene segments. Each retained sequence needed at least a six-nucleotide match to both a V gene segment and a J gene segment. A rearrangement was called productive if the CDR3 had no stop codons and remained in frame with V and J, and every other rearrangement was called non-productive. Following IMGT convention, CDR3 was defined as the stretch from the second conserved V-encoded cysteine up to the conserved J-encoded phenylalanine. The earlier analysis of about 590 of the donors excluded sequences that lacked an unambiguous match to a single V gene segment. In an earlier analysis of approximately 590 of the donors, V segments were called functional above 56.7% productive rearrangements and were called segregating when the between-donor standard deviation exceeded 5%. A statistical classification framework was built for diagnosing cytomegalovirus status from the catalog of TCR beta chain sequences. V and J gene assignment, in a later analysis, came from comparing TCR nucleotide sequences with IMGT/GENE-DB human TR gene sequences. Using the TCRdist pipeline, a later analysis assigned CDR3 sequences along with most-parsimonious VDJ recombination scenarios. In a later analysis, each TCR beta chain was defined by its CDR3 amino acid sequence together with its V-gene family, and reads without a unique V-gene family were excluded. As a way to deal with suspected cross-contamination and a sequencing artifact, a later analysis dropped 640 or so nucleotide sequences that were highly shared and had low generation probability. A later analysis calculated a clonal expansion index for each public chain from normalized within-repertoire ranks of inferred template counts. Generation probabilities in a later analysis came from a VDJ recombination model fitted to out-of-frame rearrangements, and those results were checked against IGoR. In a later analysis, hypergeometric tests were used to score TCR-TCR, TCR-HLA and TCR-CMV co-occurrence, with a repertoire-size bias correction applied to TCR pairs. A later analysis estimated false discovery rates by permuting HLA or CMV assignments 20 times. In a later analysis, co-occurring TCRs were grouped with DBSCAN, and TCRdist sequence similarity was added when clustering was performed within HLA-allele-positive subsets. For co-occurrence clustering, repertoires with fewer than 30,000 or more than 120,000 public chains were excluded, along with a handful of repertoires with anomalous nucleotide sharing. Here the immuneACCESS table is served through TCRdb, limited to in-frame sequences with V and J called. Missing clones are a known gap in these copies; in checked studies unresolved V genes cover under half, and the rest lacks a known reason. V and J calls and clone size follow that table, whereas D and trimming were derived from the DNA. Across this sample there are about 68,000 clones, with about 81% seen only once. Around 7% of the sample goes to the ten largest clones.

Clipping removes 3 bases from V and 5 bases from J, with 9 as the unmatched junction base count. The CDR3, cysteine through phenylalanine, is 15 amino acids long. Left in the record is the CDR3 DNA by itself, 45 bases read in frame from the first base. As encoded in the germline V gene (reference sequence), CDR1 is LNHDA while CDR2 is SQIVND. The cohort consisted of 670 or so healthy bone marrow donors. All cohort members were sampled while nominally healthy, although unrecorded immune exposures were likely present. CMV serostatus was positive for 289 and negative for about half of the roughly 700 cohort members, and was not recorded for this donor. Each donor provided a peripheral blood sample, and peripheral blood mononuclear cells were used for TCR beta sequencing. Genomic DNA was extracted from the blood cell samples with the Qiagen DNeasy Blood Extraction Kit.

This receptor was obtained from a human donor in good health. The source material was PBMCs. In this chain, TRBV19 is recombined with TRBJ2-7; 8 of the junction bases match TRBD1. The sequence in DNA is TGTGCCAGTAGTATTCTCGGGACAGGTATCGACGAGCAGTACTTC. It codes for CASSILGTGIDEQYF.